Listed below are T cell receptor beta chains from one sample, sequenced in a study of response to subunit inactivated influenza vaccine. Each CDR3 protein is one row after TCRdb ran MiXCR on the RT-PCR reads. The sample comprises around 320,000 distinct CDR3 sequences, roughly 22% of which are singletons, and 10% to 13% rests with the top ten. The source was PBMCs from blood, collected about 19 months after vaccination. The receptor source for this set is a man aged 50-75 years who received an inactivated influenza vaccine. Both conserved end residues are part of each CDR3. Fields, in order: J gene, CDR3 length, clone size, D gene, V gene, CDR3 protein, CDR3 DNA. The D gene is left open where the match is weak. Clone size appears in some rows only: once, few, many, or a class for an expanded clone.

J gene: TRBJ1-4; CDR3 length: 15; clone size: many; D gene: .; V gene: TRBV5-1; CDR3 protein: CASSLDDPRNEKLFF; CDR3 DNA: TGCGCCAGCAGCTTGGATGACCCACGGAATGAAAAACTGTTTTTT
J gene: TRBJ2-1; CDR3 length: 14; clone size: .; D gene: TRBD1; V gene: TRBV12-3/TRBV12-4; CDR3 protein: CASSLDRLLDEQFF; CDR3 DNA: TGTGCCAGCAGTTTGGACAGGTTGTTGGATGAGCAGTTCTTC
J gene: TRBJ1-2; CDR3 length: 13; clone size: few; D gene: .; V gene: TRBV7-8; CDR3 protein: CASSLNAAEGYTF; CDR3 DNA: TGTGCCAGCAGCTTAAACGCCGCGGAGGGCTACACCTTC
J gene: TRBJ2-1; CDR3 length: 15; clone size: .; D gene: .; V gene: TRBV7-9; CDR3 protein: CASSPTKTSINEQFF; CDR3 DNA: TGTGCCAGCAGCCCGACGAAGACCAGCATCAATGAGCAGTTCTTC
J gene: TRBJ2-4; CDR3 length: 16; clone size: .; D gene: TRBD2; V gene: TRBV19; CDR3 protein: CASTPTGGEAKNIQYF; CDR3 DNA: TGTGCCAGTACCCCCACGGGAGGGGAGGCCAAAAACATTCAGTACTTC
J gene: TRBJ2-5; CDR3 length: 13; clone size: few; D gene: TRBD1; V gene: TRBV7-2; CDR3 protein: CASSLTGEGTQYF; CDR3 DNA: TGTGCCAGCAGCTTGACAGGGGAAGGGACCCAGTACTTC
J gene: TRBJ1-1; CDR3 length: 15; clone size: .; D gene: .; V gene: TRBV7-2; CDR3 protein: CASNNGGMGNTEAFF; CDR3 DNA: TGTGCCAGCAATAATGGGGGGATGGGGAACACTGAAGCTTTCTTT
J gene: TRBJ1-2; CDR3 length: 12; clone size: .; D gene: .; V gene: TRBV29-1; CDR3 protein: CSVRTDLYGYTF; CDR3 DNA: TGCAGCGTTCGGACAGACCTCTATGGCTACACCTTC
J gene: TRBJ1-2; CDR3 length: 19; clone size: .; D gene: TRBD1; V gene: TRBV4-3; CDR3 protein: CASSRMGMTGTASNYGYTF; CDR3 DNA: TGCGCCAGCAGCCGGATGGGAATGACCGGGACAGCATCTAACTATGGCTACACCTTC
J gene: TRBJ1-3; CDR3 length: 16; clone size: .; D gene: .; V gene: TRBV7-2; CDR3 protein: CASSLVPGNPPNTIYF; CDR3 DNA: TGTGCCAGCAGCCTAGTCCCCGGGAACCCGCCAAACACCATATATTTT
J gene: TRBJ1-6; CDR3 length: 14; clone size: .; D gene: .; V gene: TRBV18; CDR3 protein: CASSTTVLNSPLHF; CDR3 DNA: TGTGCCAGCTCTACGACAGTACTGAATTCACCCCTCCACTTT
J gene: TRBJ1-6; CDR3 length: 13; clone size: .; D gene: .; V gene: TRBV29-1; CDR3 protein: CSVQEQGSSPLHF; CDR3 DNA: TGCAGCGTACAGGAACAGGGTAGTTCACCCCTCCACTTT
J gene: TRBJ1-1; CDR3 length: 15; clone size: medium-sized; D gene: .; V gene: TRBV20-1; CDR3 protein: CSARATEGVGTEAFF; CDR3 DNA: TGCAGTGCTAGAGCGACTGAGGGGGTAGGCACTGAAGCTTTCTTT
J gene: TRBJ2-1; CDR3 length: 13; clone size: few; D gene: .; V gene: TRBV6-6; CDR3 protein: CASSYWADNEQFF; CDR3 DNA: TGTGCCAGCAGTTACTGGGCAGACAATGAGCAGTTCTTC
J gene: TRBJ1-4; CDR3 length: 14; clone size: few; D gene: TRBD1; V gene: TRBV28; CDR3 protein: CASTDSARGEKLFF; CDR3 DNA: TGTGCCAGCACCGACAGTGCCAGGGGGGAAAAACTGTTTTTT
J gene: TRBJ2-4; CDR3 length: 14; clone size: few; D gene: .; V gene: TRBV7-2; CDR3 protein: CASSSRAPKNIQYF; CDR3 DNA: TGTGCCAGCAGCAGCAGGGCTCCCAAAAACATTCAGTACTTC
J gene: TRBJ2-1; CDR3 length: 15; clone size: .; D gene: TRBD1; V gene: TRBV10-3; CDR3 protein: CAIRVPGQGYNEQFF; CDR3 DNA: TGTGCCATCAGAGTGCCGGGACAGGGGTACAATGAGCAGTTCTTC
J gene: TRBJ1-6; CDR3 length: 16; clone size: many; D gene: .; V gene: TRBV15; CDR3 protein: CATSRGKVQNNSPLHF; CDR3 DNA: TGTGCCACCAGCAGAGGGAAGGTGCAGAATAATTCACCCCTCCACTTT
J gene: TRBJ2-3; CDR3 length: 15; clone size: few; D gene: .; V gene: TRBV7-9; CDR3 protein: CASSHTESATDTQYF; CDR3 DNA: TGTGCCAGCAGCCACACAGAGAGCGCCACAGATACGCAGTATTTT
J gene: TRBJ2-1; CDR3 length: 12; clone size: few; D gene: .; V gene: TRBV18; CDR3 protein: CASSPGVNEQFF; CDR3 DNA: TGTGCCAGCTCACCCGGGGTCAATGAGCAGTTCTTC
J gene: TRBJ2-3; CDR3 length: 18; clone size: .; D gene: .; V gene: TRBV11-2; CDR3 protein: CASSLGRVGVLTTDTQYF; CDR3 DNA: TGTGCCAGCAGCTTAGGACGTGTAGGTGTACTAACTACAGATACGCAGTATTTT
J gene: TRBJ2-1; CDR3 length: 14; clone size: few; D gene: .; V gene: TRBV28; CDR3 protein: CASKWGSSYNEQFF; CDR3 DNA: TGTGCCAGCAAGTGGGGGAGCTCCTACAATGAGCAGTTCTTC